This note documents a single T cell receptor (beta chain) sequence. The antigen is undetermined. These data come from a study of T cell repertoires in cytomegalovirus infection. Study summary: Public TCR beta signatures were indicative of both CMV infection and a matching HLA type.

A single record per CDR3 protein comes from TCRdb applying MiXCR to the reads. Of over 250,000 distinct CDR3 sequences listed, around 20% are singletons. The germline CDR1 and CDR2 sequences are SGHAT and FQNNGV. The CDR3 sequence is 14 residues long. Trimming removed 1 base at V and 0 bases at J, with 6 bases between. The clonotype was recovered from a human donor in good health (CMV status not recorded). Some clones in this sample may be carry-over from other donors' samples. The J gene is TRBJ1-2, the V gene TRBV11-2; D not certain. The specimen was cultured PBMCs, collected from culture after CMV antigen stimulation. In DNA, the CDR3 is TGTGCCAGCAGCTTAGCCCCAACTAACTATGGCTACACCTTC. This codes for CASSLAPTNYGYTF.